Sequencing of this T cell receptor (beta chain) was carried out in a study of cytotoxic CD8 clonotypes in ibrutinib-treated CLL. In the study overall: Responses comprised 24 partial and 2 complete; at median around 70 months, 14 remained remitted and some 12 progressed.

The protocol was immunoSEQ multiplex PCR, while the TCRdb copy is restricted to in-frame clones and leaves out a portion. The sample yields about 27,000 clones, around three quarters seen once. General observations from the study: The study found clonality rose at ibrutinib response, then fell toward baseline at progression. Exceeding age-matched healthy donors, baseline clonality also tracked the counts of circulating CD8+ T cells.

Library input was approximately 2.1 micrograms of DNA from cryopreserved PBMCs. A note on this clone: Its antigen is not identified.

V shed 4 bases and J shed 2 bases, with 16 bases lying between them. CDR1 and CDR2 from the germline V gene are SGHNT and YYREEE (reference sequence). The CDR3 runs 15 residues. This material consisted of PBMCs, taken after 24 months of ibrutinib treatment. The chain has TRBV5-4 and TRBJ2-7; maybe TRBD1 (7 bases). This receptor was identified in a human donor with chronic lymphocytic leukemia. In nucleotides, the CDR3 is TGTGCCAGCAGCAGGGCAGGGGGGATAGCCTACGAGCAGTACTTC. This translates into CASSRAGGIAYEQYF.